The rows below give T cell receptor beta chains drawn from one sample of a study of T cells in localized non-small cell lung cancer. The method was immunoSEQ multiplex PCR; TCRdb's version includes in-frame clones alone and lacks a portion of them. The table shows a few thousand clones, with 35% to 45% occurring only once. The starting material was lung tumor tissue, obtained before any cancer treatment. All receptors derive from a male donor older than 55 with stage I squamous cell lung carcinoma. Both conserved end residues are part of each CDR3. A D gene is named only where the DNA matches it firmly. A clone size is listed for some rows: how often the clone was seen (once, few, many), or a class if it is expanded.

V gene: TRBV28; clone size: few; D gene: -; J gene: TRBJ1-2; CDR3 protein: CASSPRRHYGYTF; CDR3 DNA: TGTGCCAGCAGTCCGCGCAGGCACTATGGCTACACCTTC
V gene: TRBV6-8; clone size: few; D gene: -; J gene: TRBJ2-7; CDR3 protein: CASTQWQGGAVEQYF; CDR3 DNA: TGTGCCAGCACCCAGTGGCAGGGTGGGGCGGTCGAGCAGTACTTC
V gene: TRBV4-1; clone size: medium-sized; D gene: -; J gene: TRBJ2-1; CDR3 protein: CASSQEVSTTDEQFF; CDR3 DNA: TGCGCCAGCAGCCAAGAAGTTTCCACGACGGATGAGCAGTTCTTC
V gene: TRBV19; clone size: -; D gene: -; J gene: TRBJ2-5; CDR3 protein: CASSNRLQETQYF; CDR3 DNA: TGTGCCAGTAGTAATCGGCTCCAAGAGACCCAGTACTTC
V gene: TRBV4-1; clone size: medium-sized; D gene: TRBD2; J gene: TRBJ2-7; CDR3 protein: CASSQHGTSGSYEQYF; CDR3 DNA: TGCGCCAGCAGCCAACACGGGACTAGCGGGAGCTACGAGCAGTACTTC
V gene: TRBV9; clone size: medium-sized; D gene: -; J gene: TRBJ1-1; CDR3 protein: CASSAAGNTEAFF; CDR3 DNA: TGTGCCAGCAGCGCCGCCGGGAACACTGAAGCTTTCTTT
V gene: TRBV28; clone size: few; D gene: -; J gene: TRBJ1-2; CDR3 protein: CASSFVGFVNYGYTF; CDR3 DNA: TGTGCCAGCAGTTTTGTCGGATTTGTTAACTATGGCTACACCTTC
V gene: TRBV18; clone size: -; D gene: -; J gene: TRBJ2-5; CDR3 protein: CASSLKRGGEETQYF; CDR3 DNA: TGTGCCAGCTCCCTGAAGAGGGGGGGAGAGGAGACCCAGTACTTC
V gene: TRBV28; clone size: -; D gene: TRBD2; J gene: TRBJ2-3; CDR3 protein: CASSRRPTSGSHPLTDTQYF; CDR3 DNA: TGTGCCAGCAGTCGGCGCCCAACTAGCGGGAGTCACCCCCTCACAGATACGCAGTATTTT
V gene: TRBV12-5; clone size: -; D gene: TRBD2; J gene: TRBJ2-7; CDR3 protein: CANGLWVAGVYEQYF; CDR3 DNA: TGTGCTAATGGTTTGTGGGTAGCGGGAGTCTACGAGCAGTACTTC
V gene: TRBV28; clone size: few; D gene: -; J gene: TRBJ2-7; CDR3 protein: CASMKSSYEQYF; CDR3 DNA: TGTGCCAGCATGAAGAGCTCCTACGAGCAGTACTTC
V gene: TRBV6-8; clone size: -; D gene: -; J gene: TRBJ2-2; CDR3 protein: CASSYADNTGELFF; CDR3 DNA: TGTGCCAGCAGTTACGCGGACAACACCGGGGAGCTGTTTTTT
V gene: TRBV9; clone size: -; D gene: -; J gene: TRBJ2-3; CDR3 protein: CASSVSTRSTDTQYF; CDR3 DNA: TGTGCCAGCAGCGTAAGCACAAGATCCACAGATACGCAGTATTTT
V gene: TRBV25-1; clone size: -; D gene: TRBD1; J gene: TRBJ1-2; CDR3 protein: CASSGPDRGAFGYTF; CDR3 DNA: TGTGCCAGCAGTGGACCTGACAGGGGGGCTTTTGGCTACACCTTC
V gene: TRBV6-8; clone size: few; D gene: TRBD1; J gene: TRBJ1-3; CDR3 protein: CASSGQEGSGNTIYF; CDR3 DNA: TGTGCCAGCAGTGGACAGGAGGGCTCTGGAAACACCATATATTTT
V gene: TRBV6-8; clone size: -; D gene: TRBD2; J gene: TRBJ2-7; CDR3 protein: CASTRTSGSYEQYF; CDR3 DNA: TGTGCCAGCACCCGGACTAGCGGGAGCTACGAGCAGTACTTC
V gene: TRBV6-8; clone size: -; D gene: -; J gene: TRBJ1-5; CDR3 protein: CASSARNVGQGGSNQPQHF; CDR3 DNA: TGTGCCAGCAGTGCCCGGAATGTGGGGCAGGGTGGTAGCAATCAGCCCCAGCATTTT
V gene: TRBV6-8; clone size: few; D gene: -; J gene: TRBJ2-7; CDR3 protein: CASSSSLSSYEQYF; CDR3 DNA: TGTGCCAGCAGTTCCTCCCTATCCTCCTACGAGCAGTACTTC
V gene: TRBV9; clone size: -; D gene: TRBD1; J gene: TRBJ1-3; CDR3 protein: CASSAFGQGIGNTIYF; CDR3 DNA: TGTGCCAGCAGCGCCTTTGGACAGGGGATTGGAAACACCATATATTTT
V gene: TRBV6-8; clone size: -; D gene: -; J gene: TRBJ1-2; CDR3 protein: CASTGRPPNYGYTF; CDR3 DNA: TGTGCCAGCACCGGGCGGCCCCCAAACTATGGCTACACCTTC
V gene: TRBV19; clone size: -; D gene: -; J gene: TRBJ2-5; CDR3 protein: CASRLSSQETQYF; CDR3 DNA: TGTGCCAGTAGACTCTCCAGCCAAGAGACCCAGTACTTC
V gene: TRBV18; clone size: -; D gene: TRBD2; J gene: TRBJ2-2; CDR3 protein: CASSPPSLAANTGELFF; CDR3 DNA: TGTGCCAGCTCACCACCGTCGCTAGCGGCGAACACCGGGGAGCTGTTTTTT
V gene: TRBV28; clone size: -; D gene: TRBD1; J gene: TRBJ1-1; CDR3 protein: CASRQGVTNTEAFF; CDR3 DNA: TGTGCCAGCAGACAGGGGGTAACGAACACTGAAGCTTTCTTT
V gene: TRBV11-3; clone size: -; D gene: TRBD1; J gene: TRBJ2-7; CDR3 protein: CASSFIQGAGEQYF; CDR3 DNA: TGTGCCAGCAGCTTCATACAGGGGGCTGGCGAGCAGTACTTC
V gene: TRBV18; clone size: -; D gene: TRBD1; J gene: TRBJ2-3; CDR3 protein: CASSPQTGETDTQYF; CDR3 DNA: TGTGCCAGCTCACCACAGACAGGGGAAACAGATACGCAGTATTTT
V gene: TRBV27; clone size: -; D gene: -; J gene: TRBJ2-1; CDR3 protein: CASSPLFSGASYNEQFF; CDR3 DNA: TGTGCCAGCAGTCCTCTCTTTTCGGGCGCTTCCTACAATGAGCAGTTCTTC
V gene: TRBV15; clone size: large; D gene: -; J gene: TRBJ2-1; CDR3 protein: CATSRDRAATEQFF; CDR3 DNA: TGTGCCACCAGCAGAGATAGGGCGGCTACCGAGCAGTTCTTC
V gene: TRBV28; clone size: -; D gene: -; J gene: TRBJ1-2; CDR3 protein: CASNAPDSFVYGYTF; CDR3 DNA: TGTGCCAGCAATGCCCCGGACAGCTTCGTCTATGGCTACACCTTC
V gene: TRBV9; clone size: few; D gene: -; J gene: TRBJ1-2; CDR3 protein: CASSVNGGDYGYTF; CDR3 DNA: TGTGCCAGCAGCGTAAATGGGGGCGACTATGGCTACACCTTC
V gene: TRBV9; clone size: -; D gene: -; J gene: TRBJ2-3; CDR3 protein: CASSVAMRTDTQYF; CDR3 DNA: TGTGCCAGCAGCGTAGCAATGCGCACAGATACGCAGTATTTT
V gene: TRBV19; clone size: -; D gene: -; J gene: TRBJ1-5; CDR3 protein: CAISPGNGNQPQHF; CDR3 DNA: TGTGCCATTTCGCCGGGAAATGGGAATCAGCCCCAGCATTTT
V gene: TRBV29-1; clone size: once; D gene: TRBD2; J gene: TRBJ2-1; CDR3 protein: CSVDRVDKRESYNEQFF; CDR3 DNA: TGCAGCGTTGATCGAGTCGATAAGCGGGAATCTTACAATGAGCAGTTCTTC
V gene: TRBV6-8; clone size: once; D gene: -; J gene: TRBJ2-2; CDR3 protein: CASSYYSRGELFF; CDR3 DNA: TGTGCCAGCAGTTACTATTCGCGCGGGGAGCTGTTTTTT
V gene: TRBV15; clone size: -; D gene: -; J gene: TRBJ2-7; CDR3 protein: CATSRDGRDDEQYF; CDR3 DNA: TGTGCCACCAGCAGAGATGGGCGGGATGACGAGCAGTACTTC
V gene: TRBV18; clone size: once; D gene: -; J gene: TRBJ2-3; CDR3 protein: CASSESWTSTDTQYF; CDR3 DNA: TGTGCCAGCTCGGAATCGTGGACTAGCACAGATACGCAGTATTTT
V gene: TRBV9; clone size: few; D gene: -; J gene: TRBJ2-1; CDR3 protein: CASSEGQYNEQFF; CDR3 DNA: TGTGCCAGCAGTGAAGGACAGTACAATGAGCAGTTCTTC
V gene: TRBV11-3; clone size: few; D gene: -; J gene: TRBJ2-7; CDR3 protein: CASSLDFRTFYEQYF; CDR3 DNA: TGTGCCAGCAGCTTAGATTTTAGGACGTTCTACGAGCAGTACTTC